This entry is about one TCR beta chain. The sample comes from a study of blood T cell repertoires in COVID-19. The authors' processing: Estimation of nucleated cell counts relied on the amplification of reference gene primers. Here immunoSEQ multiplex PCR was the method, and the copy in TCRdb shows in-frame clones only, minus some. That table supplies the V and J calls and clone size; D and trimming were determined from the DNA. The top ten hold about 1.5% of the sample, which has under 65,000 clones, 85% to 90% seen once. The CDR3 contains 16 residues. Germline values: CDR1 LGHNA, CDR2 YNFKEQ. V lost 0 bases to trimming and J lost 2 bases, with 14 bases between them.

This clonotype was sampled from a man aged 55 to 69 with acute or convalescent COVID-19. This rearrangement joins TRBV4-2 to TRBJ2-7; a possible D gene is TRBD2 (5 bases). Sequences were obtained from peripheral blood. The DNA of the CDR3 is TGTGCCAGCAGCCAAGAGTGGTCAGGAGGTGCCTACGAGCAGTACTTC. This translates into CASSQEWSGGAYEQYF.